This TCR beta chain was documented in a study of cytomegalovirus exposure and HLA in healthy donors. Study as a whole: An analysis done earlier identified more than 100 million unique TCR beta sequences from around 180 million T cells.

This clone was seen a few times. The antigen is not known. In the PCR, 60 Vbeta and 13 Jbeta primers were used. Produced via immunoSEQ multiplex PCR; TCRdb's table is partial and in-frame only. The sample lists approximately 140,000 clones, about two thirds occurring once. Study-wide points: In a later analysis, V- and J-gene trimming of beta chains associated with a DCLRE1C missense variant, replicated independently. Earlier results showed most TCR beta V segments being productive about 87% or about 30% of the time.

V lost 0 bases, J lost 5 bases, and 13 bases lay in between. The germline V gene has CDR1 MNHEY and CDR2 SVGAGI. The CDR3 contains 15 residues. This receptor was identified in a woman younger than 30 in good health and CMV-seronegative. The chain has TRBV6-5 and TRBJ1-1, with D possibly being TRBD1 (5 bases). Sequenced: PBMCs. Here the CDR3 reads CASSYSYGGDTEAFF. CDR3 coding DNA: TGTGCCAGCAGTTACTCTTACGGGGGGGATACTGAAGCTTTCTTT.